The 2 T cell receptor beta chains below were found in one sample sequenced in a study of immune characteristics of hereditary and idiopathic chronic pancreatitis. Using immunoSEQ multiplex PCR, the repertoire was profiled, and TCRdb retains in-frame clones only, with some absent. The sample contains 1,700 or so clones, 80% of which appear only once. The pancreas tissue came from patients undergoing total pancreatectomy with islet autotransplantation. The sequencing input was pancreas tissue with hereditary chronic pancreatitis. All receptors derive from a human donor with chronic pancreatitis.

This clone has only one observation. CDR3 region: CASSWTSGTDTQYF. For the CDR3, the DNA is TGCGCCAGCAGCTGGACTAGCGGCACAGATACGCAGTATTTT. This chain connects TRBV5-1 to TRBJ2-3, with TRBD2 matching over 9 bases. V dropped 3 bases and J dropped 1; count of bases not matched to a gene: 0. From germline, CDR1 is SGHRS and CDR2 YFSETQ. This CDR3 region has 14 residues. The full variable domain, with the rest looked up from reference TRBV5-1 and TRBJ2-3, is KAGVTQTPRYLIKTRGQQVTLSCSPISGHRSVSWYQQTPGQGLQFLFEYFSETQRNKGNFPGRFSGRQFSNSRSEMNVSTLELGDSALYLCASSWTSGTDTQYFGPGTRLTVL.

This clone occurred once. Here the CDR3 reads CASSWQDTDTQYF. CDR3 DNA sequence: TGTGCCAGTAGTTGGCAGGACACAGATACGCAGTATTTT. V gene TRBV19 combines with J gene TRBJ2-3; D is uncertain. The CDR3 runs 13 residues. Germline CDR1 is LNHDA and CDR2 is SQIVND (reference sequence). The V end lost 5 bases, the J end lost 2 bases, and 8 bases lay between the germline ends.